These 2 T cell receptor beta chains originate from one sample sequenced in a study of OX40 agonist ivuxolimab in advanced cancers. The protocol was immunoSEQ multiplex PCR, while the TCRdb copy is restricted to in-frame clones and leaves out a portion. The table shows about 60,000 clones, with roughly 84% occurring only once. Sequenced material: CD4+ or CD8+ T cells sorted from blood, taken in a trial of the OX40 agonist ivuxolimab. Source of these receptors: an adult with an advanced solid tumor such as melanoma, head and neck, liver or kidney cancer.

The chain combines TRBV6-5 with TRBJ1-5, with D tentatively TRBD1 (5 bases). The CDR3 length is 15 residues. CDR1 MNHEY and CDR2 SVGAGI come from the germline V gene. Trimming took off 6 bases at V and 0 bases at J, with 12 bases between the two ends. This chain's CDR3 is CASSQGLYSNQPQHF. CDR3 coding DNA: TGTGCCAGCAGCCAGGGTCTATATAGCAATCAGCCCCAGCATTTT.

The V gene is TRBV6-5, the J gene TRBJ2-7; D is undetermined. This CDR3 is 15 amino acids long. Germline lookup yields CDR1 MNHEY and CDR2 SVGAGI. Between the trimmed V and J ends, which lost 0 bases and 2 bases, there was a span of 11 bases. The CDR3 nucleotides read TGTGCCAGCAGTTACTCGATCCCAGGAACCTACGAGCAGTACTTC. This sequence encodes CASSYSIPGTYEQYF.